These T cell receptor beta chains were read from a single sample in a study of PD-1 blockade in classical Hodgkin lymphoma. Here immunoSEQ multiplex PCR was the method, and the copy in TCRdb shows in-frame clones only, minus some. The table shows nearly 55,000 clones, with over 70% occurring only once. Sequencing was performed on peripheral blood mononuclear cells (PBMCs), taken at baseline. Receptors originate from a human donor with classical Hodgkin lymphoma. Each CDR3 is given with its conserved first and last residue. The order of the fields is D gene, V gene, clone size, J gene, CDR3 protein, CDR3 DNA. The D gene is left open where the match is weak. Size is stated for part of the rows, as once, few or many counts, or as a class when the clone is expanded.

>TRBD2|TRBV5-1|-|TRBJ2-3
CASSLGTSPHADTQYF
TGCGCCAGCAGCTTGGGGACTAGTCCACACGCAGATACGCAGTATTTT
>-|TRBV7-3|-|TRBJ1-4
CASSLNSLAATNEKLFF
TGTGCCAGCAGCTTAAACTCTCTCGCCGCAACTAATGAAAAACTGTTTTTT
>-|TRBV27|-|TRBJ2-1
CASNSRGRNEQFF
TGTGCCAGCAATTCCCGGGGGCGCAATGAGCAGTTCTTC
>-|TRBV7-9|-|TRBJ2-5
CASSLTTAQETQYF
TGTGCCAGCAGCTTAACCACGGCCCAAGAGACCCAGTACTTC
>TRBD1|TRBV5-5|few|TRBJ2-7
CASSLRQGIAYEQYF
TGTGCCAGCAGCTTGCGACAGGGGATTGCTTACGAGCAGTACTTC
>-|TRBV19|-|TRBJ2-2
CASSMSGNTGELFF
TGTGCCAGTAGTATGAGTGGAAACACCGGGGAGCTGTTTTTT
>-|TRBV4-3|few|TRBJ2-1
CASSQEGRSGVNEQFF
TGCGCCAGCAGCCAAGAAGGAAGGTCCGGAGTCAATGAGCAGTTCTTC
>TRBD1|TRBV18|-|TRBJ2-5
CASSPVDRYQETQYF
TGTGCCAGCTCACCAGTGGACAGGTACCAAGAGACCCAGTACTTC
>-|TRBV27|-|TRBJ2-1
CASSLGNWDNEQFF
TGTGCCAGCAGTTTAGGAAACTGGGACAATGAGCAGTTCTTC
>-|TRBV29-1|-|TRBJ1-1
CSAYRQATEAFF
TGCAGCGCTTACCGACAGGCCACTGAAGCTTTCTTT
>-|TRBV7-2|-|TRBJ1-1
CASSLGPTGGNTEAFF
TGTGCCAGCAGCTTAGGACCCACAGGCGGGAACACTGAAGCTTTCTTT
>TRBD2|TRBV5-1|once|TRBJ2-4
CASSLGSLAGRDGSKNIQYF
TGCGCCAGCAGCTTGGGTTCCCTAGCGGGTCGCGACGGTAGCAAAAACATTCAGTACTTC
>TRBD2|TRBV9|-|TRBJ2-1
CASSVAGASGSGEQFF
TGTGCCAGCAGCGTAGCTGGGGCTAGCGGGAGTGGTGAGCAGTTCTTC
>-|TRBV5-8|-|TRBJ1-5
CASSYRSNQPQHF
TGTGCCAGCAGCTATCGCAGCAATCAGCCCCAGCATTTT
>TRBD2|TRBV7-8|-|TRBJ2-7
CASSLGRLAGDHEQYF
TGTGCCAGCAGCTTAGGTCGACTAGCGGGAGACCACGAGCAGTACTTC
>TRBD2|TRBV29-1|few|TRBJ2-1
CSVVGGKVNEQFF
TGCAGCGTTGTGGGAGGGAAGGTGAATGAGCAGTTCTTC
>-|TRBV5-1|-|TRBJ1-1
CASGVGNTEAFF
TGCGCCAGCGGGGTGGGGAACACTGAAGCTTTCTTT
>-|TRBV5-4|once|TRBJ1-2
CASSPGTGWTF
TGTGCCAGCAGTCCCGGCACAGGGTGGACCTTC
>TRBD2|TRBV9|-|TRBJ2-2
CASSVAGTSGGELFF
TGTGCCAGCAGCGTAGCCGGGACTAGCGGCGGGGAGCTGTTTTTT
>-|TRBV30|-|TRBJ1-2
CAWKSLGYGYTF
TGTGCCTGGAAGTCGCTCGGCTATGGCTACACCTTC
>-|TRBV12-5|-|TRBJ1-5
CASGLDNVNQPQHF
TGTGCTAGTGGTTTGGATAACGTCAATCAGCCCCAGCATTTT
>TRBD1|TRBV7-9|few|TRBJ1-3
CASSETQGAFGNTIYF
TGTGCCAGCAGCGAGACTCAGGGGGCGTTTGGAAACACCATATATTTT
>-|TRBV30|-|TRBJ1-1
CAWSVGGGFFF
TGTGCCTGGAGTGTAGGAGGGGGGTTTTTCTTT
>-|TRBV18|-|TRBJ1-1
CASSPAQGRGYAEAFF
TGTGCCAGCTCTCCCGCACAGGGACGGGGGTACGCTGAAGCTTTCTTT
>-|TRBV4-1|-|TRBJ1-5
CASSQDGGFGNQPQHF
TGCGCCAGCAGCCAAGATGGAGGTTTTGGCAATCAGCCCCAGCATTTT
>TRBD2|TRBV6-5|-|TRBJ2-1
CASSVGLAVIEQFF
TGTGCCAGCAGCGTGGGACTAGCGGTAATTGAGCAGTTCTTC
>-|TRBV2|-|TRBJ1-1
CASSEKGEVTTEAFF
TGTGCCAGCAGTGAAAAGGGAGAGGTTACCACTGAAGCTTTCTTT
>TRBD2|TRBV29-1|-|TRBJ2-3
CSVEGLAGRETDTQYF
TGCAGCGTTGAAGGACTAGCGGGAAGGGAAACAGATACGCAGTATTTT
>-|TRBV7-8|-|TRBJ1-1
CASSIRRTVLEAFF
TGTGCCAGCAGCATACGACGGACTGTGCTTGAAGCTTTCTTT
>TRBD1|TRBV7-9|-|TRBJ2-7
CASSRRQGGHEQYF
TGTGCCAGCAGCAGGCGACAGGGTGGCCACGAGCAGTACTTC
>-|TRBV10-3|once|TRBJ1-1
CAITQQGGNTEAFF
TGTGCCATCACCCAACAGGGTGGGAACACTGAAGCTTTCTTT
>TRBD1|TRBV30|-|TRBJ1-3
CAWRDRGHGNTIYF
TGTGCCTGGAGAGACAGGGGGCACGGGAACACCATATATTTT
>TRBD2|TRBV6-4|-|TRBJ2-3
CASSPLAGGTDTQYF
TGTGCCAGCAGTCCACTAGCGGGAGGAACGGATACGCAGTATTTT
>-|TRBV5-1|few|TRBJ1-2
CASSLQEFNYGYTF
TGCGCCAGCAGCTTACAGGAATTCAACTATGGCTACACCTTC
>TRBD2|TRBV9|-|TRBJ2-2
CASKAGGGANTGELFF
TGTGCCAGCAAGGCGGGAGGGGGCGCGAACACCGGGGAGCTGTTTTTT
>-|TRBV30|-|TRBJ1-4
CAWSVVPSIANEKLFF
TGTGCCTGGAGTGTAGTTCCGTCCATAGCTAATGAAAAACTGTTTTTT
>TRBD1|TRBV19|-|TRBJ1-5
CASSIDRTGQQHF
TGTGCCAGTAGTATAGATCGGACAGGACAGCAGCATTTT
>-|TRBV6-1|-|TRBJ1-2
CASSARGRSPYGYTF
TGTGCCAGCAGTGCCAGGGGACGGAGCCCCTATGGCTACACCTTC
>-|TRBV11-3|-|TRBJ2-1
CASSLGLSSSSKFF
TGTGCCAGCAGCTTAGGGCTGAGCAGTTCCTCGAAGTTCTTC
>-|TRBV18|-|TRBJ1-2
CASSRQGLGYTF
TGTGCCAGCTCACGGCAGGGACTTGGCTACACCTTC
>-|TRBV9|-|TRBJ1-3
CASSITVQGNENTIYF
TGTGCCAGCAGCATTACCGTGCAGGGGAATGAAAACACCATATATTTT
>TRBD1|TRBV27|-|TRBJ1-2
CASSIRTGGGYTF
TGTGCCAGCAGTATCCGGACAGGGGGAGGCTACACCTTC
>TRBD2|TRBV9|-|TRBJ2-5
CASSVGVSGTLRETQYF
TGTGCCAGCAGCGTAGGGGTTAGCGGGACCCTGCGGGAGACCCAGTACTTC
>TRBD1|TRBV18|-|TRBJ2-7
CASSPQGQGPHEQYF
TGTGCCAGCTCACCACAGGGACAGGGTCCCCACGAGCAGTACTTC
>TRBD1|TRBV6-6|-|TRBJ2-7
CASSYMDRDSDEQYF
TGTGCCAGCAGTTACATGGACAGGGATTCGGACGAGCAGTACTTC
>-|TRBV4-3|-|TRBJ1-3
CASSQDSSGNTIYF
TGCGCCAGCAGCCAAGATAGCTCTGGAAACACCATATATTTT
>TRBD2|TRBV11-2|few|TRBJ2-1
CASSSGGLAASSYNEQFF
TGTGCCAGCAGCTCCGGGGGACTAGCGGCCAGCTCCTACAATGAGCAGTTCTTC
>TRBD1|TRBV28|-|TRBJ1-2
CASSAGQGTGYTF
TGTGCCAGCAGTGCGGGACAGGGAACTGGCTACACCTTC
>-|TRBV30|-|TRBJ1-5
CAWSALGNQPQHF
TGTGCCTGGAGCGCCCTGGGCAATCAGCCCCAGCATTTT
>TRBD1|TRBV27|-|TRBJ1-4
CASSSLGTGNEKLFF
TGTGCCAGCAGTTCCCTCGGGACAGGGAATGAAAAACTGTTTTTT
>-|TRBV19|-|TRBJ1-2
CASRPFGGNYGYTF
TGTGCCAGTAGGCCCTTCGGGGGAAACTATGGCTACACCTTC
>-|TRBV10-3|-|TRBJ2-1
CAISALFNEQFF
TGTGCCATCAGTGCGTTATTCAATGAGCAGTTCTTC
>-|TRBV7-3|once|TRBJ2-2
CASSRVGNTGELFF
TGTGCCAGCAGTAGGGTGGGCAACACCGGGGAGCTGTTTTTT
>-|TRBV7-9|-|TRBJ1-4
CASSLMGGREVEKLFF
TGTGCCAGCAGCTTAATGGGGGGGCGCGAGGTGGAAAAACTGTTTTTT
>-|TRBV5-8|few|TRBJ2-1
CASSFRRETSYNEQFF
TGTGCCAGCAGCTTTCGCCGGGAGACCTCCTACAATGAGCAGTTCTTC